One T cell receptor beta chain is described in this entry. Its specificity is unknown. The sample originates from a study of graft-versus-host responses after intestinal transplantation. Study information: Anti-thymocyte globulin induction preceded approximately three years of tacrolimus and steroid maintenance in all recipients.

Study-level results: Clonal ratios of graft-versus-host to host-versus-graft in allografts were high for patients exhibiting graft-donor T cell macrochimerism. GvH clone levels peaked in circulation, and this peak was associated with early post-transplant HvG declines. GvH clones surfaced in recipient marrow, some emerging earlier in ileum or blood.

Assay used: immunoSEQ multiplex PCR; TCRdb lists only in-frame clones, some missing. Of around 120,000 clones listed, 90% to 95% are singletons. With V trimmed by 4 bases and J by 5 bases, 7 bases remained unmatched. This CDR3 has 14 residues. CDR1 is SNHLY, CDR2 FYNNEI, per germline. This chain uses TRBV2 with TRBJ2-7; 8 bases line up with TRBD1. The sample was unstimulated CD8+ T cells sorted from spleen or lymph node cells, taken before intestinal transplant. The sequence came from a human donor who received an intestinal transplant. CDR3 nucleotides: TGTGCCAGCAGTGCAAGGGACAGGCTCCACGAGCAGTACTTC. This sequence encodes CASSARDRLHEQYF.